This T cell receptor beta chain comes out of a study of blood T cell repertoires in COVID-19. On the study more broadly: Spain, Italy and the United States supplied samples that represented acute and convalescent COVID-19.

The CDR3 consists of 17 residues. The junction had 12 bases not matched to a gene; V was cut back by 6 bases and J by 0 bases. Germline-derived CDR1 and CDR2 are KGHSH and LQKENI. In the authors' workflow: Reference gene primer amplification gave nucleated cell count estimates. Here immunoSEQ multiplex PCR was the method, and the copy in TCRdb shows in-frame clones only, minus some. V and J calls plus clone size are reproduced from that table; the DNA served to infer D and trimming. The sample shows tens of thousands of clones, 87% of them seen only once. This receptor was obtained from a man aged 50 or older with active COVID-19. The chain links TRBV18 to TRBJ2-3; TRBD2 agrees at 7 bases. Material for sequencing was peripheral blood. The CDR3 spells CASSPREGGTSTDTQYF. In nucleotides, the CDR3 is TGTGCCAGCTCCCCCCGAGAGGGAGGGACTAGCACAGATACGCAGTATTTT.